This T cell receptor beta chain emerged from a study of type 1 regulatory T cells. As for the study in general: This in vitro CD4 product, T-allo10, is enriched for Tr1 cells and alloantigen-specific. Whole-study findings and limits: Compared with non-type 1 regulatory T cells, type 1 regulatory T cells showed a more restricted TCR repertoire.

A single record per CDR3 protein comes from TCRdb applying MiXCR to the reads. Here the sample spans over 55,000 distinct CDR3 sequences, about 50% being singletons. The CDR3 consists of 15 residues. V shed 3 bases, J shed 7 bases, and the junction held 9 bases outside the gene matches. Germline values: CDR1 SGHNT, CDR2 YYREEE (reference sequence). As regards this clonotype: Its antigen is not known.

The V gene is TRBV5-4, the J gene TRBJ1-1; 10 bases fit TRBD1. This clonotype was obtained from a human donor in good health. Sequenced: cultured non-Tr1 T cells, either the whole culture or a sorted T cell fraction (not recorded which). The CDR3 spells CASSYRQGAGVEAFF. The DNA for the CDR3 is TGTGCCAGCAGCTACAGACAGGGGGCGGGGGTTGAAGCTTTCTTT.